The TCR beta chain described here comes from a study of shared clonotypes between healthy human individuals. Broader study findings: Investigators expected sequencing depth to affect clonotype sharing among donors.

On this clone: Its antigen is still unknown.

V shed 6 bases and J shed 0 bases, with 9 bases lying between them. Germline-derived CDR1 and CDR2 are LNHDA and SQIVND (reference sequence). The CDR3 length is 14 residues. Here immunoSEQ multiplex PCR was the method, and the copy in TCRdb shows in-frame clones only, minus some. The data show some 1,600,000 clones, 95% to 99% seen once. The rearrangement joins TRBV19 to TRBJ1-3; D is undetermined. The clonotype originates from a man aged 25 to 45 in good health. Sequences were obtained from naive CD4+ T cells sorted from blood. The subset: CD45RA+ positively selected. CDR3 bases: TGTGCCAGTAGGACGGCAGCCTCTGGAAACACCATATATTTT. Residues: CASRTAASGNTIYF.